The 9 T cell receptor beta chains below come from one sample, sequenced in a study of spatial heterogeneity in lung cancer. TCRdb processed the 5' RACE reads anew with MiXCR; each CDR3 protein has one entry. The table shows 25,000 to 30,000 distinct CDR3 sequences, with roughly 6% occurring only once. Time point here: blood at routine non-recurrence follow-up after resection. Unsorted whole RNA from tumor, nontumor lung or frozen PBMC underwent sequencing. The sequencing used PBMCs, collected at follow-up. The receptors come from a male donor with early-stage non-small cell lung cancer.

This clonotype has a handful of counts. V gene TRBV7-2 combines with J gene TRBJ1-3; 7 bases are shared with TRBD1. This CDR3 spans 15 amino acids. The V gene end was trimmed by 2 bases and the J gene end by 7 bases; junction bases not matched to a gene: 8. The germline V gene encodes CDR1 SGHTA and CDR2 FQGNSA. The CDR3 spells CASSLSGVQGNTIYF. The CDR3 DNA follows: TGTGCCAGCAGCTTAAGCGGGGTACAGGGGAACACCATATATTTT.

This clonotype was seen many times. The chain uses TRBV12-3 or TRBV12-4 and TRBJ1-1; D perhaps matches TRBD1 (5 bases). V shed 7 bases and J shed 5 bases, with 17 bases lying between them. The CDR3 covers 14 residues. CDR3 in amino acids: CASTWGGGWTEAFF. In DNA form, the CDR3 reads TGTGCCAGCACCTGGGGGGGAGGTTGGACTGAAGCTTTCTTT.

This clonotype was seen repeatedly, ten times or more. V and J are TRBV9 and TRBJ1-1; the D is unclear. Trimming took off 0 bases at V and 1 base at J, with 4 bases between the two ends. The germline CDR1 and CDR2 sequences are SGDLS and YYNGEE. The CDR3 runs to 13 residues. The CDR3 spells CASSVEPNTEAFF. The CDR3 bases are TGTGCCAGCAGCGTAGAACCGAACACTGAAGCTTTCTTT.

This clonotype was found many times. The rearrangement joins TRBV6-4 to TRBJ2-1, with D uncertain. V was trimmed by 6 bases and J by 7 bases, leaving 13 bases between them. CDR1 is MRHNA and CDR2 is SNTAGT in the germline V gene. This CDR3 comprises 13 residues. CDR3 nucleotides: TGTGCCAGCAGACCCTCCAAAGGGAATGAGCAGTTCTTC. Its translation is CASRPSKGNEQFF.

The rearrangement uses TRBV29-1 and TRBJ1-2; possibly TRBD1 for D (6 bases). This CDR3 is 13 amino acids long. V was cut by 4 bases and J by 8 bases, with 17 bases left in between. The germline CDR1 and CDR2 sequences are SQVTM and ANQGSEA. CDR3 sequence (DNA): TGCAGCGTTGTGGAGGCTATCGGGGGCGGCTACACCTTC. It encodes CSVVEAIGGGYTF.

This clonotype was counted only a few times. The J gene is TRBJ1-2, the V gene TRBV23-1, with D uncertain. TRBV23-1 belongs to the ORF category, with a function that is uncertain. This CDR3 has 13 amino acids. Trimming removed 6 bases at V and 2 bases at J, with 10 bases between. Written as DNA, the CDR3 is TGCGCCAGCAGGGGTAAAGGGAACTATGGCTACACCTTC. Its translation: CASRGKGNYGYTF.

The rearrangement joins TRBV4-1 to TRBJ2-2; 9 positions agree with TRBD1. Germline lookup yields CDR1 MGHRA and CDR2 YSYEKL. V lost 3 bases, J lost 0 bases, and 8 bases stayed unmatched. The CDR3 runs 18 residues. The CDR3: CASSHRQGVVTNTGELFF. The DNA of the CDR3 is TGCGCCAGCAGCCATAGACAGGGGGTGGTGACGAACACCGGGGAGCTGTTTTTT.

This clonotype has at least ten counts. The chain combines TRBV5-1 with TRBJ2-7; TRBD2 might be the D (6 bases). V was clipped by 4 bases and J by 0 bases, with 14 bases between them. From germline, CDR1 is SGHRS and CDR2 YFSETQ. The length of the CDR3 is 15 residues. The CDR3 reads CASSTTGTSSYEQYF. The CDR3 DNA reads TGCGCCAGCAGCACCACCGGGACTTCCTCCTACGAGCAGTACTTC.

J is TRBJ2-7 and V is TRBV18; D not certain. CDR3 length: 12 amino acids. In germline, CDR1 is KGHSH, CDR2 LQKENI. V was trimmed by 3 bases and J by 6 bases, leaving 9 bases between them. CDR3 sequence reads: CASSPGSTEQYV. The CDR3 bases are TGTGCCAGCTCACCGGGTAGCACCGAGCAGTACGTC.